This T cell receptor (beta chain) was captured by sequencing in a study of blood T cells in healthy people across ages. Only a few counts were recorded for this clonotype. This CDR3 spans 16 amino acids. CDR1 LGHNA and CDR2 YNFKEQ come from the germline V gene. Trimming removed 0 bases at V and 3 bases at J, with 9 bases between. Donation came from healthy Caucasian individuals in Russia who were aged roughly 6 to 95. A second PCR of 7 to 11 cycles used a sample-barcoded 5' primer and a J-beta primer mix. Every sample returned 2.5 million or more CDR3-containing paired-end reads. Each CDR3 protein gets one entry after TCRdb re-called the 5' RACE reads with MiXCR. The sample lists about 970,000 distinct CDR3 sequences; roughly 51% were seen once.

Sequences were obtained from blood. The TCR comes from an older woman in good health. The chain employs TRBV4-2 and TRBJ2-6; D may be TRBD1 (6 bases). DNA of the CDR3: TGTGCCAGCAGCCAAGAGCAGGGGTTTGGGGCCAACGTCCTGACTTTC. This sequence encodes CASSQEQGFGANVLTF.